This T cell receptor (beta chain) was captured by sequencing in a study of T cells after yellow fever vaccination. Using its own MiXCR run on the 5' RACE reads, TCRdb lists one record per CDR3 protein. The table lists hundreds of thousands of distinct CDR3 sequences, roughly 12% of them singletons, with under 15% in the top ten. Comments on this clonotype: Its antigen is unidentified.

The germline V gene encodes CDR1 MNHEY and CDR2 SMNVEV (reference sequence). This CDR3 region has 18 residues. V gave up 5 bases and J gave up 0 bases; unmatched junction bases: 12. General study results and limits: There was a small share of clonotypes that showed up in both the CD4 and CD8 compartments.

The origin of this receptor is a young man who received the YFV17D yellow fever vaccine. This chain joins TRBV27 and TRBJ2-3; TRBD2 matches 9 bases. This specimen consisted of PBMCs, obtained on the day of the yellow fever booster vaccination. The CDR3 nucleotides read TGTGCCAGCAGTCCGCGCTCCAGCGGGAGGTCTAGCACAGATACGCAGTATTTT. Translation gives CASSPRSSGRSSTDTQYF.